This record looks at one TCR beta chain sequence and its context. What it binds is unknown. Focal radiation plus CTLA-4 blockade with ipilimumab was given to patients with chemo-refractory metastatic non-small-cell lung cancer. Method: immunoSEQ multiplex PCR; TCRdb's copy keeps in-frame clones and lacks some. The sample has 95,000 to 150,000 clones; about 90% are singletons. This record belongs to a study of radiotherapy plus CTLA-4 blockade in lung cancer. In the study overall: Overall, 18% of patients showed an objective response, while 25% to 40% attained disease control. The study's findings and limits: Dynamics of early blood T cell clones, together with interferon-beta, were reportedly the best predictors of response. After treatment with radiotherapy plus ipilimumab, TCR clones that came from the tumor expanded in blood.

The clonotype was recovered from a human donor with non-small cell lung cancer that progressed on radiotherapy plus ipilimumab. The sample in question was peripheral blood, obtained from a patient treated with radiotherapy plus ipilimumab.

In DNA, the CDR3 is TGTGCCAGCAGCTTTCTCCATGCCTACGAGCAGTACTTC. Residues: CASSFLHAYEQYF. J is TRBJ2-7 and V is TRBV5-7; D remains unclear. TRBV5-7 is an ORF for which the function is uncertain. This CDR3 has 13 residues. Trimming shortened V by 2 bases and J by 2 bases, and 8 bases separated the two germline ends.